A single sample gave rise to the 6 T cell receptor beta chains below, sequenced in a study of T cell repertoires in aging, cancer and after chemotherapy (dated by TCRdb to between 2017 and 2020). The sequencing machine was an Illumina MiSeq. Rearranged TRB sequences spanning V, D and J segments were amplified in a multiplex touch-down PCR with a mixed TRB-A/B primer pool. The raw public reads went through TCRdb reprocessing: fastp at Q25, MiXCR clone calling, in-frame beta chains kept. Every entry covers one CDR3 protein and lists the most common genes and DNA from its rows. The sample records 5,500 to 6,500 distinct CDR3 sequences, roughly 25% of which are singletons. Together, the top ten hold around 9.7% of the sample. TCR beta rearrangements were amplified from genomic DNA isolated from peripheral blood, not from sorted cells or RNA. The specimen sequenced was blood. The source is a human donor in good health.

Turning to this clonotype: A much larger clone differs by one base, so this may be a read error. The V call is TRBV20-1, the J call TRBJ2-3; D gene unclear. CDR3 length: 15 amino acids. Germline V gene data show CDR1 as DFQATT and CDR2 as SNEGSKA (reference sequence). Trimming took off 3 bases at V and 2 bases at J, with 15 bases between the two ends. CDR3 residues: CSARTDLGFTDTQYF. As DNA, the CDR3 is TGCAGTGCTAGGACGGATCTGGGATTCACAGATACGCAGTATTTT.

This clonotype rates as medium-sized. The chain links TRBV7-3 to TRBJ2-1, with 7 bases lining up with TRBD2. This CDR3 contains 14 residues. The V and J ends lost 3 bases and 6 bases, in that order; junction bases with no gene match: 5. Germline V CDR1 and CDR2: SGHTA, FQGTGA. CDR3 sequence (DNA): TGTGCCAGCAGCTTCGGACTAGACCCCAATGAGCAGTTCTTC. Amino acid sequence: CASSFGLDPNEQFF.

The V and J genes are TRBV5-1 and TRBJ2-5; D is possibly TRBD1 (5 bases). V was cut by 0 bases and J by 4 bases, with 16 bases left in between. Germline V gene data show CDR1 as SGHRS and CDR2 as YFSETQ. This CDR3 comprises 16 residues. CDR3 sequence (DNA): TGCGCCAGCAGCTTGGCTTTAACAGGCCCTTCAGAGACCCAGTACTTC. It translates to CASSLALTGPSETQYF.

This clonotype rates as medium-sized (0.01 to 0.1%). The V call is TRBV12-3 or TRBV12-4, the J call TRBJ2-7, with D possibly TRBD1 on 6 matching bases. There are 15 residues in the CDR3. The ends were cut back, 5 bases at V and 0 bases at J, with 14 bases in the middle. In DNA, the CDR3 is TGTGCCAGCAGTCCGGGACACACGAGCTCCTACGAGCAGTACTTC. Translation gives CASSPGHTSSYEQYF.

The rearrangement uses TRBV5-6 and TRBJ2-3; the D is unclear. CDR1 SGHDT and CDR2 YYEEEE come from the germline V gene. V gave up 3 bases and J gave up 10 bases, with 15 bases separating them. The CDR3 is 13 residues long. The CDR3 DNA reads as TGTGCCAGCAGCTCTTCGATCCCTCGGGCGCAGTATTTT. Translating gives CASSSSIPRAQYF.

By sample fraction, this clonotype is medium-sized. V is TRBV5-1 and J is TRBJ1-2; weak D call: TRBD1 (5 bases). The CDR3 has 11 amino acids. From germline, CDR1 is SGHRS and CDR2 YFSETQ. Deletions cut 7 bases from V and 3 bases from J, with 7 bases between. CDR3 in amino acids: CASGGDYGYTF. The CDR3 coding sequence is TGCGCCAGCGGGGGGGACTATGGCTACACCTTC.